This T cell receptor (beta chain) was obtained from a study of blood T cell repertoires in COVID-19. Study details: Acute and convalescent COVID-19 specimens originated in the United States, Italy and Spain. The cDNA or gDNA used as material had been derived from T cells, B-cell-depleted T cells, or PBMCs.

Points on this clone: The sample carries other DNA sequences with the same CDR3.

The germline V gene encodes CDR1 MNHEY and CDR2 SVGAGI. The length of the CDR3 is 13 residues. Trimming took 6 bases from V and 8 from J, leaving 14 bases between them. Per the original data handling: Reference gene primer amplification yielded estimated nucleated cell counts. Using immunoSEQ multiplex PCR, the repertoire was profiled, and TCRdb retains in-frame clones only, with some absent. V, J and clone size were drawn from that table, and D and trimming were deduced from the DNA. The profile shows about 75,000 clones, around 74% of them singletons. Material: peripheral blood. The receptor was derived from a human donor with acute or convalescent COVID-19. The donor label of this sample is uncertain. This chain links TRBV6-5 with TRBJ2-1, with no clear D. CDR3 sequence: CASSRPNRYEQFF. Written as DNA, the CDR3 is TGTGCCAGCAGCCGCCCTAATCGATATGAGCAGTTCTTC.